The TCR beta chain under discussion was sequenced for a study of spatial heterogeneity in lung cancer. Background on the study: Beta-chain sequences were consistently detected more often than alpha-chain sequences.

This clonotype was picked up many times. Documented time point: sample taken at primary tumor resection. Unsorted whole RNA from tumor, nontumor lung or frozen PBMC underwent sequencing. Donation came from some 73 patients with untreated early-stage non-small cell lung cancer. V lost 6 bases and J lost 6; bases outside the gene matches: 4. CDR1 is SGHTA and CDR2 is FQGNSA in the germline V gene. This CDR3 is 14 amino acids long. A distinct unique molecular identifier was carried by each TCR cDNA molecule. From the 5' RACE reads, TCRdb called clonotypes with MiXCR, one entry per CDR3 protein. The sample lists some 37,000 distinct CDR3 sequences, 5.2% seen once, with 25% to 30% in the top ten.

The sequence was obtained from a female donor with early-stage non-small cell lung cancer. Specimen: PBMCs, collected at surgery. This chain uses TRBV7-2 with TRBJ2-1, with 11 nucleotides matching TRBD2. The CDR3 loop reads CASSIAGGRNEQFF. The CDR3 bases are TGTGCCAGCAGTATAGCGGGAGGGCGCAATGAGCAGTTCTTC.